Listed below are T cell receptor beta chains from one sample, sequenced in a study of CXCR3-negative and CXCR3-positive naive CD8 T cells. TCRdb re-called the 5' RACE reads and catalogs CDR3 proteins one per entry, DNA excluded. This repertoire includes approximately 62,000 distinct CDR3 sequences. The sequenced sample consisted of naive CXCR3- CD8+ T cells from blood. Receptors were obtained from a human donor in good health. Some clones in this sample may be carry-over from other donors' samples. Each CDR3 is given with its conserved first and last residue.

cdr3_aa,j_call,v_call
CASSSRLAGADTQYF,TRBJ2-3,TRBV6-2/TRBV6-3
CSASYGFYEQYF,TRBJ2-7,TRBV20-1
CASSYEAGELFF,TRBJ2-2,TRBV6-5
CSVSMYQETQYF,TRBJ2-5,TRBV29-1
CSVGFFGTPYEQYF,TRBJ2-7,TRBV29-1
CASSGGNVITGELFF,TRBJ2-2,TRBV9
CASSATGFYYEQYF,TRBJ2-7,TRBV18
CASSPGGFNYGYTF,TRBJ1-2,TRBV28
CASSYTSGGTDTQYF,TRBJ2-3,TRBV6-5
CASSSGSSEAFF,TRBJ1-1,TRBV27
CASSPLAVSSYEQYF,TRBJ2-7,TRBV4-1
CASRPLAGGPGTDTQYF,TRBJ2-3,TRBV6-6
CASSELWGGNEQFF,TRBJ2-1,TRBV6-1
CASSQELLGQVYEQYF,TRBJ2-7,TRBV14
CASSEARGGGDYEQYF,TRBJ2-7,TRBV2
CASSQDGGTPHTEAFF,TRBJ1-1,TRBV4-3
CASSDPRVADEKLFF,TRBJ1-4,TRBV25-1
CASRATGGYEQYF,TRBJ2-7,TRBV27
CASSQQGNYEQYF,TRBJ2-7,TRBV7-7
CSVESIRGAMVRETQYF,TRBJ2-5,TRBV29-1
CASSLMAGGEYNEQFF,TRBJ2-1,TRBV7-9
CASSLVSDEQFF,TRBJ2-1,TRBV7-6
CSALSGSEYNEQFF,TRBJ2-1,TRBV20-1
CASSQDVASGDPRETQYF,TRBJ2-5,TRBV4-2
CASSESSAPSYNEQFF,TRBJ2-1,TRBV6-4
CASSPPDGPPGTNEKLFF,TRBJ1-4,TRBV18
CSVKGVVGPVWGTEAFF,TRBJ1-1,TRBV29-1
CASSVIQSTEAFF,TRBJ1-1,TRBV7-6
CSARDLQVGDTEAFF,TRBJ1-1,TRBV20-1
CASRGVPAEAFF,TRBJ1-1,TRBV6-2/TRBV6-3
CASSQGQFQETQYF,TRBJ2-5,TRBV4-3
CASSLVSRAYGYTF,TRBJ1-2,TRBV7-2
CASRADRGAYEQYF,TRBJ2-7,TRBV28
CASSPGQNQPQHF,TRBJ1-5,TRBV7-9
CASSASRGQETQYF,TRBJ2-5,TRBV7-9
CASSPGHGNYEQYF,TRBJ2-7,TRBV6-5